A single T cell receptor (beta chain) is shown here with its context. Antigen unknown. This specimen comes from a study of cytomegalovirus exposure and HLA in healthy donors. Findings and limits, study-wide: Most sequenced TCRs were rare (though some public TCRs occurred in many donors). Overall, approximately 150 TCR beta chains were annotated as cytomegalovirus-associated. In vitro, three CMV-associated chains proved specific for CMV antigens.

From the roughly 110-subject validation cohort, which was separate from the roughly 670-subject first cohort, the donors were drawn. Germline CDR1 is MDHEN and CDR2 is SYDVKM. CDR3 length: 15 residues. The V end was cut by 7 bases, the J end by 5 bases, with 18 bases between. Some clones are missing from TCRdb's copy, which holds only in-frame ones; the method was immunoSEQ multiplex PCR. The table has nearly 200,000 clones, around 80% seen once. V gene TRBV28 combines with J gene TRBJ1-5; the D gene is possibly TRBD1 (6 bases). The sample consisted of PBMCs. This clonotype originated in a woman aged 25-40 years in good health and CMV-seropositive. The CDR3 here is CASISAGADDQPQHF. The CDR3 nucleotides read TGTGCCAGCATCTCTGCAGGGGCGGATGATCAGCCCCAGCATTTT.